This T cell receptor (beta chain) was captured in a study of blood T cell repertoires in COVID-19. Study-wide background: Samples taken during acute and convalescent COVID-19 were collected in the United States, Italy and Spain. Sample material is recorded as cDNA or gDNA derived from T cells, B-cell-depleted T cells, or PBMCs.

In germline, CDR1 is MNHEY, CDR2 SVGAGI. Trimming cost V 1 base and J 7 bases; bases outside gene matches: 5. CDR3 length equals 14 residues. Per the original methods: Amplification of reference gene primers was used by the study to estimate nucleated cell counts. Some clones are missing from TCRdb's copy, which holds only in-frame ones; the method was immunoSEQ multiplex PCR. The V and J calls and the clone size are those of that table, but D and trimming were determined from the DNA. The sample yields 300,000 to 400,000 clones, over 75% seen once. This sequence originates from a woman between 45 and 60 years old with active or convalescent COVID-19. V is TRBV6-5 and J is TRBJ2-7; the match to TRBD2 covers 9 bases. Sequenced input: peripheral blood. The DNA for the CDR3 is TGTGCCAGCAGTTACTTAGCGGGGGCTTTAGAGCAGTACTTC. Protein sequence: CASSYLAGALEQYF.